This T cell receptor (beta chain) was profiled in a study of tissue T cells after allogeneic stem cell transplantation. Study background: This research-autopsy study prospectively enrolled adult allogeneic hematopoietic cell transplant recipients with steroid-refractory graft-versus-host disease. All graft-versus-host disease patients had gastrointestinal involvement and received several lines of directed therapy.

Details on this clone: Antigen: not known.

General study results and limits: Within patients, tissue anatomy strongly shaped TCR repertoire composition.

Here immunoSEQ multiplex PCR was the method, and the copy in TCRdb shows in-frame clones only, minus some. The data contain about 43,000 clones, more than 90% of them singletons. Germline values: CDR1 MNHEY, CDR2 SVGAGI. This CDR3 region has 14 residues. Germline trimming cut 6 bases from V and 7 bases from J; bases unmatched to any gene: 7. The chain employs TRBV6-5 and TRBJ2-7; TRBD2 aligns across 12 bases. This TCR derives from a woman aged 40 to 75 who later had graft-versus-host disease after an allogeneic stem cell transplant. The sample was blood, taken before transplantation. The CDR3 coding sequence is TGTGCCAGCAGGCAGACGACTAGCGGGAGAGAGCAGTACTTC. Translating gives CASRQTTSGREQYF.